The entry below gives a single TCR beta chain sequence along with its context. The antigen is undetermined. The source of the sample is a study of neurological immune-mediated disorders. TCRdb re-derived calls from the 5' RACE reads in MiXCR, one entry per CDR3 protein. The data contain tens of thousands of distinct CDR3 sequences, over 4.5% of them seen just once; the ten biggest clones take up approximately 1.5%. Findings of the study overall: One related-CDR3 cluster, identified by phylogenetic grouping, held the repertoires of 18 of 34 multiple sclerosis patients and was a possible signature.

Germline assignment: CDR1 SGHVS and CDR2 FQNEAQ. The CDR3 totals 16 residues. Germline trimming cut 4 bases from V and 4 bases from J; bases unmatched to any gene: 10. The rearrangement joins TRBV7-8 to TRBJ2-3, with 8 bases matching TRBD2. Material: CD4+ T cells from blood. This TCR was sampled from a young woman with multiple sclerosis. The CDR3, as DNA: TGTGCCAGCAGCTATTATCAAGCGGGAGCCCCAGATACGCAGTATTTT. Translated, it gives CASSYYQAGAPDTQYF.